One sample yielded the 31 T cell receptor beta chains listed below, sequenced in a study of cytomegalovirus exposure and HLA in healthy donors. The PCR had 60 Vbeta and 13 Jbeta primers. The assay was immunoSEQ multiplex PCR, and TCRdb's table has in-frame clones only and misses some. Of some 100,000 clones listed, 70% to 80% are singletons. The sample was PBMCs. The origin of the receptors is a woman aged 40-49 years in good health and CMV-seropositive.

The V gene is TRBV27, the J gene TRBJ1-5; D is possibly TRBD1 (6 bases). CDR1 is MNHEY and CDR2 is SMNVEV in the germline V gene (reference sequence). The V end was cut by 7 bases, the J end by 6 bases, with 19 bases between. The CDR3 consists of 15 residues. CDR3 residues: CASKTLQGLIQPQHF. The CDR3 DNA follows: TGTGCCAGCAAAACATTACAGGGCCTCATTCAGCCCCAGCATTTT.

The chain combines TRBV5-6 with TRBJ2-7; 7 bases align to TRBD1. The V segment lost 7 bases and the J segment 0 bases; nucleotides outside the gene matches: 10. Germline CDR1 reads SGHDT; CDR2 reads YYEEEE. The CDR3 is made up of 15 amino acids. CDR3 region: CASLQGRSNSYEQYF. In DNA form, the CDR3 reads TGTGCCAGCTTACAGGGGAGAAGCAACTCCTACGAGCAGTACTTC.

The table lists this clone with a few counts. The gene calls are TRBV19 and TRBJ1-3; D gene uncertain. V was clipped by 3 bases and J by 0 bases, with 6 bases between them. Germline-derived CDR1 and CDR2 are LNHDA and SQIVND (reference sequence). CDR3 size: 14 residues. CDR3 protein: CASSILSSGNTIYF. In DNA form, the CDR3 reads TGTGCCAGTAGTATTTTGAGCTCTGGAAACACCATATATTTT.

The chain carries TRBV27 and TRBJ1-1; D gene ambiguous. Germline CDR1 reads MNHEY; CDR2 reads SMNVEV (reference sequence). V was shortened by 6 bases and J by 5 bases, with 13 bases between the two germline ends. The CDR3 extends over 13 amino acids. The CDR3 coding sequence is TGTGCCAGCAGGTACAGTGGAGGGACTGAAGCTTTCTTT. Protein product: CASRYSGGTEAFF.

This clone was observed a single time. J is TRBJ2-5 and V is TRBV11-1; TRBD1 might be the D (6 bases). From germline, CDR1 is SGHAT and CDR2 FQDESV (reference sequence). V lost 5 bases and J lost 4, with 17 bases in between. The CDR3 totals 15 residues. CDR3 sequence reads: CASSVPWQGRETQYF. For the CDR3, the DNA is TGTGCCAGCAGCGTCCCATGGCAGGGGAGAGAGACCCAGTACTTC.

The V gene is TRBV4-2, the J gene TRBJ2-1, with D maybe TRBD2 (6 bases). The V end lost 1 base, the J end lost 4 bases, and 14 bases lay between the germline ends. This CDR3 has 16 amino acids. Germline V lookup: CDR1 LGHNA, CDR2 YNFKEQ. The DNA for the CDR3 is TGTGCCAGCAGCCAAGGGAACGGGGGAGAATACAATGAGCAGTTCTTC. Amino acids: CASSQGNGGEYNEQFF.

This clone was observed a few times. V and J are TRBV4-2 and TRBJ1-3; tentative D call: TRBD1 (6 bases). Germline lookup yields CDR1 LGHNA and CDR2 YNFKEQ. This CDR3 has 16 amino acids. Trimming pared 0 bases from V and 1 base from J, leaving 10 bases between. CDR3 residues: CASSQDLGTSGNTIYF. In DNA form, the CDR3 reads TGTGCCAGCAGCCAAGATTTAGGGACATCTGGAAACACCATATATTTT.

The chain joins TRBV2 to TRBJ1-4, with D possibly matching TRBD1 (5 bases). The CDR3 spans 13 residues. V was shortened by 8 bases and J by 4 bases, with 11 bases between the two germline ends. Germline assignment: CDR1 SNHLY and CDR2 FYNNEI. The CDR3 DNA reads TGTGCCAGCTATCAAGGACATAATGAAAAACTGTTTTTT. Translated, it gives CASYQGHNEKLFF.

The chain links TRBV19 to TRBJ1-5, with 12 nucleotides matching TRBD1. The J segment lost 5 bases and the V segment lost 5 bases, leaving 7 bases of the junction unmatched. CDR1 is LNHDA and CDR2 is SQIVND in the germline V gene (reference sequence). This CDR3 has 16 amino acids. As DNA, the CDR3 is TGTGCCAGTAGTGGCCGGGACAGGGGGCTATATCAGCCCCAGCATTTT. It translates to CASSGRDRGLYQPQHF.

This clone appeared a few times. The chain is built from TRBV5-4 and TRBJ2-3; 8 nucleotides align to TRBD2. The junction had 5 bases not matched to a gene; V was cut back by 1 base and J by 4 bases. Per germline, CDR1 SGHNT and CDR2 YYREEE (reference sequence). There are 15 residues in the CDR3. In DNA form, the CDR3 reads TGTGCCAGCAGCTTGCGAGCGGGGGAGGCAGATACGCAGTATTTT. This translates into CASSLRAGEADTQYF.

V usage is TRBV7-9 and J usage is TRBJ2-5, with 7 bases aligning to TRBD1. CDR1 and CDR2 from the germline V gene are SEHNR and FQNEAQ (reference sequence). V lost 2 bases, J lost 5 bases, and 5 bases stayed unmatched. The CDR3 sequence is 14 residues long. The CDR3 is CASSLPTGRETQYF. DNA of the CDR3: TGTGCCAGCAGCTTACCGACAGGGCGTGAGACCCAGTACTTC.

This chain links TRBV5-6 with TRBJ1-2; D not resolved. Per the germline V gene, CDR1 is SGHDT and CDR2 is YYEEEE. The CDR3 totals 15 residues. Trimming left V 0 bases short and J 2 bases short, with 11 bases between. CDR3 protein: CASSLDGRENYGYTF. Written as DNA, the CDR3 is TGTGCCAGCAGCTTGGACGGGCGGGAGAACTATGGCTACACCTTC.

V usage is TRBV28 and J usage is TRBJ1-5, with 7 nucleotides matching TRBD1. The V segment lost 6 bases and the J segment 6 bases; nucleotides outside the gene matches: 8. CDR1 and CDR2 (germline): MDHEN, SYDVKM. This CDR3 has 14 residues. The CDR3 DNA is TGTGCCAGCAGCATAGGGGGCTCCGGTCAGCCCCAGCATTTT. As protein: CASSIGGSGQPQHF. Based on the CDR3 plus reference TRBV28 and TRBJ1-5, the full variable domain is DVKVTQSSRYLVKRTGEKVFLECVQDMDHENMFWYRQDPGLGLRLIYFSYDVKMKEKGDIPEGYSVSREKKERFSLILESASTNQTSMYLCASSIGGSGQPQHFGDGTRLSIL.

The chain links TRBV5-4 to TRBJ2-5; possibly TRBD2 for D (6 bases). Per the germline V gene, CDR1 is SGHNT and CDR2 is YYREEE (reference sequence). Trimming shortened V by 3 bases and J by 4 bases, and 16 bases separated the two germline ends. The CDR3 covers 15 residues. Here the CDR3 reads CASSSGGQAGETQYF. The DNA of the CDR3 is TGTGCCAGCAGCTCCGGAGGCCAAGCGGGAGAGACCCAGTACTTC.

The chain carries TRBV9 and TRBJ1-1; perhaps TRBD1 as D (5 bases). Germline V CDR1 and CDR2: SGDLS, YYNGEE. The CDR3 is made up of 14 amino acids. V lost 3 bases to trimming and J lost 0 bases, with 9 bases between them. DNA of the CDR3: TGTGCCAGCAGCGGGTCAGGGTTGAACACTGAAGCTTTCTTT. This sequence encodes CASSGSGLNTEAFF.

The chain recombines TRBV6-5 with TRBJ2-5; D perhaps matches TRBD2 (5 bases). This CDR3 region has 15 residues. CDR1 and CDR2 (germline): MNHEY, SVGAGI. V was clipped by 4 bases and J by 5 bases, with 17 bases between them. The CDR3 DNA is TGTGCCAGCAGTTTCAGTGGCGGGCCCTTTGAGACCCAGTACTTC. Protein product: CASSFSGGPFETQYF.

The gene calls are TRBV6-4 and TRBJ1-1; TRBD1 is a possible D gene (6 bases). In germline, CDR1 is MRHNA, CDR2 SNTAGT. V was cut by 8 bases and J by 4 bases, with 29 bases left in between. The CDR3 runs 18 residues. The DNA of the CDR3 is TGTGCCAGCCTCTACCGGGCAGGGGCGCAGGGGTGGGCCACTGAAGCTTTCTTT. Protein: CASLYRAGAQGWATEAFF.

This clone was seen only once. This chain uses TRBV4-1 with TRBJ1-6; D is undetermined. V shed 5 bases and J shed 0 bases, with 14 bases lying between them. Germline loops: CDR1 MGHRA, CDR2 YSYEKL. CDR3 size: 17 residues. This CDR3 is CASSDGRDSSYNSPLHF. DNA of the CDR3: TGCGCCAGCAGCGACGGGAGAGATAGCTCCTATAATTCACCCCTCCACTTT.

The chain joins TRBV30 to TRBJ1-5; 8 nucleotides align to TRBD1. CDR3 length: 14 residues. J gave up 1 base and V 2 bases, and 1 base lay outside the gene matches. Looked up from germline, CDR1 is GTSNPN and CDR2 is SVGIG (reference sequence). For the CDR3, the DNA is TGTGCCTGGAGTCGACAGGGGAGCAATCAGCCCCAGCATTTT. Its translation is CAWSRQGSNQPQHF.

The table lists this clone with a few counts. The limits of the CDR3 on the DNA are not certain, so only TCRdb's listed CDR3 is given. At the DNA level, this CDR3 is encoded by other sequences in the same sample as well. The rearrangement links TRBV28 to TRBJ1-2; TRBD1, the table's D call, was not compared with the DNA. CDR1 is MDHEN and CDR2 is SYDVKM in the germline V gene. Both ends counted, the CDR3 spans 13 residues. CDR3 region: CASSSGQGYGYTF.

The chain employs TRBV5-1 and TRBJ2-3; the match to TRBD1 covers 10 bases. CDR3 length: 16 amino acids. In germline, CDR1 is SGHRS, CDR2 YFSETQ. With V trimmed by 2 bases and J by 1 base, 4 bases remained unmatched. The CDR3 DNA reads as TGCGCCAGCAGCTTAGGGGACAGGGGAGGCACAGATACGCAGTATTTT. Protein sequence: CASSLGDRGGTDTQYF.

The CDR3 here is CASRDRENTGELFF. The CDR3 DNA follows: TGTGCCAGCAGGGACAGGGAGAACACCGGGGAGCTGTTTTTT. The rearrangement joins TRBV5-6 to TRBJ2-2; TRBD1 matches at 8 bases. V was pared by 5 bases and J by 1 base, with 1 base of the junction left unmatched. This CDR3 spans 14 amino acids. Germline loops: CDR1 SGHDT, CDR2 YYEEEE.

The chain employs TRBV11-2 and TRBJ2-7; a possible D gene is TRBD2 (6 bases). V shed 3 bases and J shed 6 bases, with 9 bases lying between them. Germline V gene data show CDR1 as SGHAT and CDR2 as FQNNGV. The CDR3 loop spans 12 amino acids. CDR3 protein: CASSLEGSEQYF. CDR3 nucleotide sequence: TGTGCCAGCAGCTTGGAGGGGTCCGAGCAGTACTTC.

This rearrangement joins TRBV14 to TRBJ1-6; no reliable D call. The ends were cut back, 0 bases at V and 8 bases at J, with 5 bases in the middle. Looked up from germline, CDR1 is SGHDN and CDR2 is FVKESK. The length of the CDR3 is 13 residues. CDR3: CASSQEGHSPLHF. CDR3 sequence (DNA): TGTGCCAGCAGCCAAGAGGGCCATTCACCCCTCCACTTT. Full variable domain (remainder filled in from reference TRBV14 and TRBJ1-6): EAGVTQFPSHSVIEKGQTVTLRCDPISGHDNLYWYRRVMGKEIKFLLHFVKESKQDESGMPNNRFLAERTGGTYSTLKVQPAELEDSGVYFCASSQEGHSPLHFGNGTRLTVT.

The count of this clone is one. The chain employs TRBV15 and TRBJ1-4; D gene unclear. Germline V gene lookup returns CDR1 LNHNV and CDR2 YYDKDF (reference sequence). V dropped 0 bases and J dropped 6 bases, with 14 bases sitting between them. This CDR3 region has 16 residues. In DNA form, the CDR3 reads TGTGCCACCAGCAGAGATCCCCTCTGGGCAGATGAAAAACTGTTTTTT. This translates into CATSRDPLWADEKLFF.

The chain has TRBV29-1 and TRBJ1-1; D remains ambiguous. The CDR3 is 13 residues long. V lost 6 bases to trimming and J lost 3 bases, with 14 bases between them. CDR1 is SQVTM and CDR2 is ANQGSEA in the germline V gene. CDR3 in DNA: TGCAGCGTGTCAACAGTGGTGGACACTGAAGCTTTCTTT. This gives the protein CSVSTVVDTEAFF.

The chain employs TRBV7-9 and TRBJ1-1; perhaps TRBD1 as D (6 bases). Trimming removed 9 bases at V and 4 bases at J, with 12 bases between. The CDR3 consists of 12 residues. The germline V gene encodes CDR1 SEHNR and CDR2 FQNEAQ (reference sequence). This CDR3 is CASTTGTTEAFF. The CDR3 DNA is TGTGCCAGTACTACAGGGACCACTGAAGCTTTCTTT.

This clone is a singleton in its sample. The chain links TRBV28 to TRBJ1-6; 7 nucleotides match TRBD1. The CDR3 spans 18 residues. Unmatched junction bases numbered 10, after V lost 5 bases and J lost 0 bases. CDR1 and CDR2 (germline): MDHEN, SYDVKM. Written as DNA, the CDR3 is TGTGCCAGCAGTCCATCGAGGGGGCTGGGCTCCTATAATTCACCCCTCCACTTT. It yields the protein CASSPSRGLGSYNSPLHF.

This sequence joins TRBV10-1 and TRBJ1-1, with D possibly being TRBD1 (5 bases). The CDR3 has 13 residues. The V end was cut by 2 bases, the J end by 6 bases, with 10 bases between. The germline V gene has CDR1 WNHNN and CDR2 SYGVQD (reference sequence). As DNA, the CDR3 is TGCGCCAGCAGTGAGATTTGGGGGGCTGAAGCTTTCTTT. Encoded protein: CASSEIWGAEAFF.

The J gene is TRBJ1-4, the V gene TRBV30; perhaps TRBD1 as D (5 bases). Germline CDR1 reads GTSNPN; CDR2 reads SVGIG (reference sequence). The V end lost 7 bases, the J end lost 8 bases, and 20 bases lay between the germline ends. This CDR3 spans 14 amino acids. In DNA, the CDR3 is TGTGCCTTCGGCCCGAGGTCAGGGAGGGAAAAACTGTTTTTT. Amino acid sequence: CAFGPRSGREKLFF.

This clone occurred a few times. The chain combines TRBV30 with TRBJ1-2, with unresolved D. CDR3 length equals 9 residues. Looked up from germline, CDR1 is GTSNPN and CDR2 is SVGIG (reference sequence). Trimming removed 8 bases from V and 14 bases from J, with 15 bases in between. CDR3 sequence (DNA): TGTGCCCCTCGAGAGGATGAGACCTTC. Amino acids: CAPREDETF.